The T cell receptor (beta chain) described here comes from a study of T cell repertoires in cytomegalovirus infection. Study in general: From public TCR beta signatures came an indication of both CMV infection and matching HLA type. Findings and caveats of the study: Within the response measured ex vivo, HLA-C-restricted CMV-specific TCR beta clonotypes were dominant.

TCRdb itself ran the reads through MiXCR, one entry per CDR3 protein. Found here are about 830,000 distinct CDR3 sequences, approximately 32% of them singletons; the top ten hold over 10%. Concerning this clonotype: What it recognizes is unknown.

The CDR3 consists of 14 residues. Germline lookup yields CDR1 MNHEY and CDR2 SMNVEV (reference sequence). Deletions cut 6 bases from V and 0 bases from J, with 11 bases between. The rearrangement links TRBV27 to TRBJ2-5; D unclear. The material was cultured CD8+ T cells from PBMCs, obtained from culture after CMV antigen stimulation. The sequence came from a human donor in good health (CMV status not recorded). Some clones in this sample may be carry-over from other donors' samples. This CDR3 reads CASRMTSYQETQYF. As DNA, the CDR3 is TGTGCCAGCAGAATGACAAGCTACCAAGAGACCCAGTACTTC.